One sample yielded the 18 T cell receptor beta chains listed below, sequenced in a study of T cell repertoires in cytomegalovirus infection. TCRdb independently ran MiXCR on the reads; one entry per CDR3 protein. The profile shows roughly 110,000 distinct CDR3 sequences, under 35% of them singletons. No antigen has been assigned to these receptors. The specimen comprised CD8+ T cells from cultured PBMCs, sampled from culture after CMV antigen stimulation. The receptors were gathered from a human donor in good health (CMV status not recorded). Some clones in this sample may be carry-over from other donors' samples.

This clonotype was observed once. The CDR3 DNA follows: TGTGCCAGCTCCCTGACAGGGATAACCTACGAGCAGTACTTC. Translating it yields CASSLTGITYEQYF. The rearrangement joins TRBV19 to TRBJ2-7; 7 nucleotides match TRBD1. The CDR3 consists of 14 residues. Germline lookup yields CDR1 LNHDA and CDR2 SQIVND (reference sequence). The V gene end was trimmed by 9 bases and the J gene end by 2 bases; junction bases not matched to a gene: 10.

There are a few counts of this clonotype. This chain links TRBV4-1 with TRBJ2-2; D not resolved. Germline CDR1 reads MGHRA; CDR2 reads YSYEKL. The V and J ends lost 0 bases and 3 bases respectively, with 11 bases between them. CDR3 length: 16 residues. Here the CDR3 reads CASSQDIAAYTGELFF. CDR3 nucleotide sequence: TGCGCCAGCAGCCAAGATATCGCAGCGTACACCGGGGAGCTGTTTTTT.

This CDR3 is CASKQPRDSFTYEQYF. CDR3 bases: TGCGCCAGCAAACAACCCCGGGACAGCTTTACCTACGAGCAGTACTTC. V usage is TRBV23-1 and J usage is TRBJ2-7, with 7 nucleotides matching TRBD1. TRBV23-1 is reported as an ORF; its role is uncertain. V trimming: 7 bases; J trimming: 2 bases; junction bases outside the gene matches: 14. There are 16 residues in the CDR3.

The chain recombines TRBV12-3 or TRBV12-4 with TRBJ1-1; D gene unclear. Trimming took 6 bases from V and 0 from J, leaving 17 bases between them. The CDR3 length is 16 residues. CDR3 region: CASSKGPGVMNTEAFF. The DNA for the CDR3 is TGTGCCAGCAGCAAAGGGCCCGGAGTTATGAACACTGAAGCTTTCTTT.

CDR3 in amino acids: CASSRGLAGGPGNEQFF. CDR3 bases: TGTGCCAGCAGTCGGGGACTAGCGGGGGGGCCGGGGAATGAGCAGTTCTTC. This rearrangement joins TRBV6-5 to TRBJ2-1; 16 nucleotides match TRBD2. Germline CDR1 and CDR2: MNHEY and SVGAGI. Trimming took 5 bases from V and 7 from J; bases not matched to a gene: 8. CDR3 size: 17 residues.

This chain links TRBV4-1 with TRBJ2-7; D is perhaps TRBD2 (5 bases). CDR1 and CDR2 (germline): MGHRA, YSYEKL. Trimming took off 5 bases at V and 0 bases at J, with 14 bases between the two ends. The CDR3 contains 15 residues. In DNA, the CDR3 is TGCGCCAGCAGCTCCGGTTTGGGGAGCTCCTACGAGCAGTACTTC. Translated, it gives CASSSGLGSSYEQYF.

There are many counts of this clonotype. The chain employs TRBV4-1 and TRBJ1-1; 9 bases are shared with TRBD1. Per the germline V gene, CDR1 is MGHRA and CDR2 is YSYEKL. Germline trimming cut 3 bases from V and 7 bases from J; bases unmatched to any gene: 9. CDR3 length: 15 amino acids. CDR3 coding DNA: TGCGCCAGCAGCCACCCCCCTGGGGACAGGGTTGAAGCTTTCTTT. It yields the protein CASSHPPGDRVEAFF.

The V call is TRBV20-1, the J call TRBJ2-1; D uncertain. Germline lookup yields CDR1 DFQATT and CDR2 SNEGSKA (reference sequence). V shed 6 bases and J shed 9 bases, with 24 bases lying between them. This CDR3 is 15 amino acids long. The CDR3 protein is CSAESSLEWGSEQFF. CDR3 nucleotide sequence: TGCAGTGCCGAGTCCTCGCTAGAGTGGGGATCTGAGCAGTTCTTC.

V is TRBV6-2 or TRBV6-3 and J is TRBJ1-1, with D unresolved. Germline CDR1 and CDR2: MNHEY and SVGEGT. Trimming shortened V by 8 bases and J by 0 bases, and 13 bases separated the two germline ends. The CDR3 runs to 14 residues. This chain's CDR3 is CASRLSVVNTEAFF. CDR3 nucleotide sequence: TGTGCCAGCCGTCTCAGTGTCGTGAACACTGAAGCTTTCTTT.

This clonotype was found once. This rearrangement joins TRBV5-3 to TRBJ2-7; possibly TRBD1 for D (5 bases). TRBV5-3 is flagged as an ORF with uncertain function. V was clipped by 8 bases and J by 2 bases, with 14 bases between them. The CDR3 is 13 amino acids. CDR3 in amino acids: CASSPIGAYEQYF. The CDR3 DNA reads as TGTGCCAGCAGCCCAATAGGGGCCTACGAGCAGTACTTC.

The CDR3 coding sequence is TGTGCCATCAGTGGGGGGACAGGGCCAGGGACAGATACGCAGTATTTT. It yields the protein CAISGGTGPGTDTQYF. The rearrangement links TRBV10-3 to TRBJ2-3; 9 nucleotides align to TRBD1. There are 16 residues in the CDR3. V lost 4 bases and J lost 3; bases outside the gene matches: 8. Germline values: CDR1 ENHRY, CDR2 SYGVKD.

The table lists this clonotype with a few counts. V gene TRBV28 combines with J gene TRBJ1-6, with D possibly TRBD1 on 5 matching bases. Trimming left V 6 bases short and J 11 bases short, with 14 bases between. The CDR3 loop spans 13 amino acids. The germline V gene has CDR1 MDHEN and CDR2 SYDVKM. CDR3 nucleotide sequence: TGTGCCAGCAGGTCGACAGATTGGGCACCCCTCCACTTT. Residues: CASRSTDWAPLHF.

The genes are TRBV11-2 and TRBJ2-3; D unclear. From germline, CDR1 is SGHAT and CDR2 FQNNGV. The CDR3 extends over 14 amino acids. V lost 5 bases, J lost 5 bases, and 14 bases lay in between. CDR3 loop: CASSRLQSRDTQYF. CDR3 nucleotide sequence: TGTGCCAGCAGCCGGCTACAGTCACGAGATACGCAGTATTTT.

This chain joins TRBV4-2 and TRBJ1-1; the D is unclear. Trimming stripped 6 bases from V and 4 bases from J, with 15 bases between. Per germline, CDR1 LGHNA and CDR2 YNFKEQ. CDR3 size: 14 residues. CDR3: CASSGDREITEAFF. The CDR3 DNA reads TGTGCCAGCAGTGGGGATCGGGAGATCACTGAAGCTTTCTTT.

This chain uses TRBV7-6 with TRBJ1-1; D is perhaps TRBD1 (5 bases). Deletions cut 3 bases from V and 11 bases from J, with 16 bases between. This CDR3 is built from 13 residues. Germline V CDR1 and CDR2: SGHVS, FNYEAQ. The CDR3 coding sequence is TGTGCCAGCAGCTTGGGGGGAGGGGCTGGTGCTTTCTTT. It is translated as CASSLGGGAGAFF.

V usage is TRBV6-2 or TRBV6-3 and J usage is TRBJ2-7; D is perhaps TRBD1 (5 bases). The germline CDR1 and CDR2 sequences are MNHEY and SVGEGT. This CDR3 contains 13 residues. The germline V and J ends were trimmed by 7 bases and 2 bases, with 12 bases remaining between them. The chain's CDR3 is CASIKTATYEQYF. Here the CDR3 DNA reads TGTGCCAGCATTAAGACAGCTACCTACGAGCAGTACTTC.

This clonotype was seen a few times. V usage is TRBV7-3 and J usage is TRBJ2-1; the D is unclear. The length of the CDR3 is 13 residues. Germline CDR1 SGHTA, CDR2 FQGTGA. Trimming pared 1 base from V and 5 bases from J, leaving 6 bases between. The CDR3 region is CASSLRNDNEQFF. CDR3 nucleotides: TGTGCCAGCAGCTTAAGGAATGACAATGAGCAGTTCTTC.

This clonotype occurred a few times. The CDR3 coding sequence is TGTGCCAGCAGCCGAACAGGAAATCAGCCCCAGCATTTT. Translating it yields CASSRTGNQPQHF. The V gene is TRBV6-6, the J gene TRBJ1-5; a weak D match, TRBD1 (5 bases). V shed 6 bases and J shed 4 bases, with 10 bases lying between them. The CDR3 has 13 amino acids. Germline CDR1 and CDR2: MNHNY and SVGAGI (reference sequence).